This TCR beta chain came from a study of beta chain features in type 1 diabetes. Whole-study findings and limits: In all four CD4+ subsets, TCRB CDR3 length was significantly, moderately reduced in type 1 diabetes.

This clone was picked up a small number of times. Antigen specificity is unknown. The investigators reverse transcribed all of the isolated RNA, so they sequenced expressed TCRB transcripts. Sequenced by immunoSEQ multiplex PCR; TCRdb stores in-frame clones only, minus some. The profile covers under 300,000 clones, with about 15% appearing a single time and about 0.018% taken by the ten largest. Heparinised blood was drawn once per donor, averaging about 116 mL. Sequenced input: naive CD4+ T cells from blood. The receptor was derived from a man in his thirties or forties with type 1 diabetes.

The DNA for the CDR3 is TGTGCCACCAGCAGAGATCGAGCGGCCCCCTACAATGAGCAGTTCTTC. It translates to CATSRDRAAPYNEQFF. This rearrangement joins TRBV15 to TRBJ2-1; D is perhaps TRBD2 (5 bases). The CDR3 has 16 amino acids. Per the germline V gene, CDR1 is LNHNV and CDR2 is YYDKDF (reference sequence). Trimming shortened V by 0 bases and J by 2 bases, and 11 bases separated the two germline ends.